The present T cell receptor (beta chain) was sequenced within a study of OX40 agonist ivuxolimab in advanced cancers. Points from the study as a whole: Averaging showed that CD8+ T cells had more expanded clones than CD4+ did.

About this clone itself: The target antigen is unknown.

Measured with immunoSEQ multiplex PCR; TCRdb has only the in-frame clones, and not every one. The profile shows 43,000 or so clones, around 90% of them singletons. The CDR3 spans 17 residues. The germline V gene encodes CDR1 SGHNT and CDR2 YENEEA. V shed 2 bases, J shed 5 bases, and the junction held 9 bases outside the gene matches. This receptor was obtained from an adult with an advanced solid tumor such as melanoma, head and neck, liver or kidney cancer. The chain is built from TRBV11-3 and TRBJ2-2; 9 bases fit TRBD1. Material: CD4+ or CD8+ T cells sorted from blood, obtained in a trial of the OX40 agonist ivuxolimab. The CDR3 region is CASSLLAGTGKTGELFF. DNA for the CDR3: TGTGCCAGCAGCTTATTAGCCGGGACAGGGAAGACCGGGGAGCTGTTTTTT.